The 20 T cell receptor beta chains presented below share a single source sample, sequenced in a study of response to subunit inactivated influenza vaccine. MiXCR, run by TCRdb on the RT-PCR reads, gives a single entry per CDR3 protein. The table shows 400,000 to 650,000 distinct CDR3 sequences, with more than 7% occurring only once. The sequencing used PBMCs from blood, collected 23 to 25 months after vaccination. The receptors originated from a man aged 50-75 years who received an inactivated influenza vaccine.

Ten or more counts support this clonotype. This sequence joins TRBV6-5 and TRBJ1-5, with D possibly matching TRBD1 (5 bases). CDR1 and CDR2 from the germline V gene are MNHEY and SVGAGI. The CDR3 length is 12 residues. Trimming left V 4 bases short and J 7 bases short, with 8 bases between. The CDR3 DNA reads TGTGCCAGCAGTTCGGGGCTGCAGCCCCAGCATTTT. Protein product: CASSSGLQPQHF.

The sample holds many counts of this clonotype. For the CDR3, the DNA is TGTGCCAGCAGCAAAGGGTCCGGGAGCTCCTACAATGAGCAGTTCTTC. It codes for CASSKGSGSSYNEQFF. This rearrangement joins TRBV11-2 to TRBJ2-1, with D possibly being TRBD2 (6 bases). V shed 5 bases and J shed 0 bases, with 14 bases lying between them. This CDR3 is 16 amino acids long. Germline values: CDR1 SGHAT, CDR2 FQNNGV.

This clonotype was seen ten or more times. The V gene is TRBV14, the J gene TRBJ2-1, with 13 positions matching TRBD2. Germline assignment: CDR1 SGHDN and CDR2 FVKESK. The CDR3 has 18 residues. V shed 0 bases, J shed 2 bases, and the junction held 4 bases outside the gene matches. The CDR3 DNA follows: TGTGCCAGCAGCCAAGATCGGACTAGCGGGGGTACCTACAATGAGCAGTTCTTC. It yields the protein CASSQDRTSGGTYNEQFF.

CDR3 amino acids: CSAPRDKLLQETQYF. The CDR3 DNA reads TGCAGTGCTCCCCGGGACAAACTACTCCAAGAGACCCAGTACTTC. This rearrangement joins TRBV20-1 to TRBJ2-5; the D gene is possibly TRBD1 (6 bases). Germline V CDR1 and CDR2: DFQATT, SNEGSKA (reference sequence). The CDR3 length is 15 residues. Trimming shortened V by 5 bases and J by 1 base, and 17 bases separated the two germline ends.

This clonotype was counted ten times or more. The chain recombines TRBV10-3 with TRBJ2-2, with TRBD1 identical over 7 bases. The CDR3 covers 14 residues. The junction had 8 bases not matched to a gene; V was cut back by 10 bases and J by 3 bases. Germline CDR1 is ENHRY and CDR2 is SYGVKD. CDR3 loop: CASNHRGDTGELFF. CDR3 DNA sequence: TGTGCCAGCAACCACAGGGGCGACACCGGGGAGCTGTTTTTT.

The V call is TRBV11-2, the J call TRBJ2-1; TRBD1 might be the D (5 bases). Looked up from germline, CDR1 is SGHAT and CDR2 is FQNNGV. V dropped 1 base and J dropped 6 bases, with 13 bases sitting between them. The CDR3 loop spans 15 amino acids. The chain's CDR3 is CASSLVWKGANEQFF. DNA for the CDR3: TGTGCCAGCAGCTTAGTTTGGAAAGGGGCCAATGAGCAGTTCTTC. The variable domain in full, completed from reference TRBV11-2 and TRBJ2-1, reads EAGVAQSPRYKIIEKRQSVAFWCNPISGHATLYWYQQILGQGPKLLIQFQNNGVVDDSQLPKDRFSAERLKGVDSTLKIQPAKLEDSAVYLCASSLVWKGANEQFFGPGTRLTVL.

This rearrangement joins TRBV20-1 to TRBJ2-1, with 10 bases lining up with TRBD2. The V segment lost 3 bases and the J segment 3 bases; nucleotides outside the gene matches: 11. The CDR3 totals 17 residues. Germline CDR1 DFQATT, CDR2 SNEGSKA (reference sequence). In DNA, the CDR3 is TGCAGTGCTAGGGCAAGGCTAGCGGGGGCCAACTACAATGAGCAGTTCTTC. It codes for CSARARLAGANYNEQFF.

This clonotype was seen ten or more times. This chain uses TRBV20-1 with TRBJ1-1; weak D call: TRBD1 (5 bases). The CDR3 runs to 13 residues. Trimming stripped 3 bases from V and 7 bases from J, with 15 bases between. In germline, CDR1 is DFQATT, CDR2 SNEGSKA (reference sequence). CDR3 loop: CSAREGSDGEAFF. CDR3 nucleotide sequence: TGCAGTGCTAGGGAGGGGTCGGATGGTGAAGCTTTCTTT.

This rearrangement joins TRBV7-9 to TRBJ1-2; 8 nucleotides align to TRBD1. V dropped 0 bases and J dropped 5; count of bases not matched to a gene: 5. CDR3 length: 15 amino acids. Germline values: CDR1 SEHNR, CDR2 FQNEAQ (reference sequence). The CDR3 sequence: CASSLAWQGAYGYTF. In DNA form, the CDR3 reads TGTGCCAGCAGCTTAGCTTGGCAGGGGGCGTATGGCTACACCTTC.

This clonotype occurred many times. The chain carries TRBV29-1 and TRBJ1-1; D unresolved. Germline V gene lookup returns CDR1 SQVTM and CDR2 ANQGSEA. Trimming pared 5 bases from V and 4 bases from J, leaving 11 bases between. This CDR3 contains 12 residues. CDR3 nucleotide sequence: TGCAGCGTTCAAGCGGCAACCACTGAAGCTTTCTTT. Translation gives CSVQAATTEAFF.

The V gene is TRBV10-2, the J gene TRBJ2-2, with 8 bases aligning to TRBD1. The CDR3 runs to 14 residues. The V segment lost 6 bases and the J segment 5 bases; nucleotides outside the gene matches: 5. Per germline, CDR1 WSHSY and CDR2 SAAADI. The CDR3 region has the DNA TGCGCCAGCAGGCAGGGGGCGCAGACCGGGGAGCTGTTTTTT. Protein product: CASRQGAQTGELFF.

This clonotype was seen more than once but under ten times. The chain couples TRBV11-3 to TRBJ2-1; TRBD2 agrees at 11 bases. V shed 5 bases and J 1 base; nucleotides not matched to a gene: 7. This CDR3 contains 17 residues. Germline assignment: CDR1 SGHNT and CDR2 YENEEA. The CDR3 reads CASSIAGGRGSYNEQFF. CDR3 bases: TGTGCCAGCAGCATAGCGGGGGGGAGAGGGTCCTACAATGAGCAGTTCTTC.

This clonotype was picked up many times. This chain joins TRBV5-1 and TRBJ1-3; no reliable D call. This CDR3 has 13 amino acids. The V and J ends lost 9 bases and 0 bases respectively, with 10 bases between them. Per germline, CDR1 SGHRS and CDR2 YFSETQ. The CDR3: CATREISGNTIYF. The CDR3 region has the DNA TGCGCCACCCGCGAGATCTCTGGAAACACCATATATTTT.

This clonotype appeared many times. The V and J genes are TRBV14 and TRBJ2-1; D might be TRBD2 (7 bases). The CDR3 has 19 residues. The germline V gene encodes CDR1 SGHDN and CDR2 FVKESK. With 2 bases removed from V and 0 bases from J, the gap between germline ends came to 20 bases. The CDR3 protein is CASSQPLLRGRASYNEQFF. In DNA, the CDR3 is TGTGCCAGCAGCCAACCATTGCTGAGGGGGAGGGCCTCCTACAATGAGCAGTTCTTC.

The chain carries TRBV3-1 and TRBJ1-5, with D unresolved. Deletions cut 1 base from V and 7 bases from J, with 8 bases between. The CDR3 loop spans 13 amino acids. Looked up from germline, CDR1 is LGHDT and CDR2 is YNNKEL (reference sequence). This chain's CDR3 is CASSQGQKQPQHF. The CDR3 DNA reads as TGTGCCAGCAGCCAAGGACAAAAGCAGCCCCAGCATTTT.

This clonotype was seen a few times. This rearrangement joins TRBV6-5 to TRBJ2-7; 12 bases fit TRBD2. This CDR3 comprises 14 residues. V gave up 4 bases and J gave up 7 bases; unmatched junction bases: 5. The germline V gene encodes CDR1 MNHEY and CDR2 SVGAGI. The CDR3 is CASSSSGGAGEQYF. The CDR3 DNA follows: TGTGCCAGCAGTTCTAGCGGGGGGGCCGGTGAGCAGTACTTC.

The chain links TRBV12-3 or TRBV12-4 to TRBJ1-1, with D uncertain. The V end lost 5 bases, the J end lost 4 bases, and 14 bases lay between the germline ends. This CDR3 is 14 amino acids long. CDR3 amino acids: CASSPSRLGTEAFF. In DNA, the CDR3 is TGTGCCAGCAGTCCCTCTAGGCTCGGCACTGAAGCTTTCTTT.

This clonotype was found a few times. The chain uses TRBV6-1 and TRBJ2-7; the D gene is possibly TRBD2 (7 bases). Germline CDR1 and CDR2: MNHNS and SASEGT. The CDR3 covers 14 residues. Trimming took 6 bases from V and 1 from J, leaving 13 bases between them. The DNA for the CDR3 is TGTGCCAGCAGGAGGGGGGAGGGTTCCTACGAGCAGTACTTC. Translation gives CASRRGEGSYEQYF.

The chain combines TRBV6-1 with TRBJ1-2, with D possibly TRBD1 on 6 matching bases. CDR3 length equals 13 residues. Trimming removed 6 bases from V and 4 bases from J, with 12 bases in between. Germline V gene data show CDR1 as MNHNS and CDR2 as SASEGT. The CDR3 spells CASSPTGFYGYTF. The CDR3 nucleotides read TGTGCCAGCAGCCCTACAGGGTTCTATGGCTACACCTTC.

The J gene is TRBJ2-1, the V gene TRBV29-1; D tentatively fits TRBD1 or TRBD2 (7 bases each). Trimming removed 3 bases from V and 5 bases from J, with 17 bases in between. The CDR3 has 15 amino acids. Germline CDR1 and CDR2: SQVTM and ANQGSEA. The DNA of the CDR3 is TGCAGCGTTGAGGGGGGGCAGGGGGAACACAATGAGCAGTTCTTC. It yields the protein CSVEGGQGEHNEQFF.